These T cell receptor beta chains were read from a single sample in a study of beta chain features in type 1 diabetes. TCRdb's copy holds only in-frame clones and misses some; the assay was immunoSEQ multiplex PCR. Of 250,000 to 350,000 clones in the sample, about 11% were seen once. The sample comprised naive CD4+ T cells from blood. The receptors were sampled from a woman aged 25 to 39 in good health. Each CDR3 is given with its conserved first and last residue. Fields, in order: CDR3 DNA, CDR3 protein, CDR3 length, V gene, J gene, D gene, clone size. D genes are given only for firm matches. The size field is filled for only some rows; it gives once, few, many or a size class.

TGTGCCAGTAGCCACAGGGGTTCTGAGCAGTTCTTC	CASSHRGSEQFF	12	TRBV19	TRBJ2-1	TRBD1	NA
TGTGCCAGCAGGATGGGACAGCCCAATCAGCCCCAGCATTTT	CASRMGQPNQPQHF	14	TRBV28	TRBJ1-5	TRBD1	few
TGCAGCGGGGGTGGACAGACTGAAGCTTTCTTT	CSGGGQTEAFF	11	TRBV29-1	TRBJ1-1	NA	NA
TGTGCCAGCAGTTTTATAGCGGACTATGGCTACACCTTC	CASSFIADYGYTF	13	TRBV27	TRBJ1-2	NA	NA
TGTGCCAGCAGCTTAGAAGGGACAGGGGGCCTCAATGAGCAGTTCTTC	CASSLEGTGGLNEQFF	16	TRBV7-9	TRBJ2-1	TRBD1	few
TGTGCCAGCAGTGGCCTAGCGGGAGCCGATACGCAGTATTTT	CASSGLAGADTQYF	14	TRBV28	TRBJ2-3	TRBD2	few
TGTGCCAGCAGCAAAGTCGAGGGACAGCCCCAGCATTTT	CASSKVEGQPQHF	13	TRBV21-1	TRBJ1-5	NA	NA
TGTGCCAGCTCACCACAGGGGGCCGAAAACATTCAGTACTTC	CASSPQGAENIQYF	14	TRBV18	TRBJ2-4	TRBD1	NA
TGTGCCAGCTCACCTACTACTAGCGGACAAGAGACCCAGTACTTC	CASSPTTSGQETQYF	15	TRBV18	TRBJ2-5	TRBD2	few
TGTGCCAGCAGTTACTCGCCAGGGGTGGAGACCCAGTACTTC	CASSYSPGVETQYF	14	TRBV6-5	TRBJ2-5	NA	few
TGCAGCGCCGCCCGGACACAGAACACCGGGGAGCTGTTTTTT	CSAARTQNTGELFF	14	TRBV29-1	TRBJ2-2	NA	few
TGTGCCAGCAGTTACACTGAACGACAGGGCCGGTATGGCTACACCTTC	CASSYTERQGRYGYTF	16	TRBV28	TRBJ1-2	TRBD1	NA
TGTGCCAGCAGCGTAGGTCCGGGAGGGGCAAACATTCAGTACTTC	CASSVGPGGANIQYF	15	TRBV9	TRBJ2-4	TRBD2	few
TGTGCCAGTAAAGGGACTAGCGGGACAGATACGCAGTATTTT	CASKGTSGTDTQYF	14	TRBV19	TRBJ2-3	TRBD2	few
TGCGCCAGCAGCCGGACAGGCTTCGGCTCTGGGGCCAACGTCCTGACTTTC	CASSRTGFGSGANVLTF	17	TRBV4-3	TRBJ2-6	TRBD1	NA
TGTGCCAGCAGCGCTCGGATGTCGGGCGGGGAGACCCAGTACTTC	CASSARMSGGETQYF	15	TRBV9	TRBJ2-5	NA	NA
TGTGCCAGCAGCCAGAGGGTGTTGGCGACCCAGTACTTC	CASSQRVLATQYF	13	TRBV6-5	TRBJ2-5	NA	NA
TGCGCCAGCAGCTTGTCCGCGGAGACCCAGTACTTC	CASSLSAETQYF	12	TRBV5-1	TRBJ2-5	NA	NA
TGTGCCAGCAGCCGTAACCCCCGGGGGACAGGTAGCACAGATACGCAGTATTTT	CASSRNPRGTGSTDTQYF	18	TRBV7-3	TRBJ2-3	TRBD1	few
TGTGCCACCAGCGGAACAGAAGAGACCCAGTACTTC	CATSGTEETQYF	12	TRBV15	TRBJ2-5	NA	few
TGTGCCAGCAGCTTTTTTGCAGGGCCTGACGAGCAGTACTTC	CASSFFAGPDEQYF	14	TRBV7-9	TRBJ2-7	NA	NA
TGTGCCAGCAAGAGGGTAGGGGAGCAGTACTTC	CASKRVGEQYF	11	TRBV6-5	TRBJ2-7	NA	NA
TGTGCCAGCAGCCAATCCGGGACTAGAGGGACCGGGGAGCTGTTTTTT	CASSQSGTRGTGELFF	16	TRBV4-2	TRBJ2-2	TRBD2	NA
TGTGCCAGCAGCTCACTACAGGGCGGTCAGCCCCAGCATTTT	CASSSLQGGQPQHF	14	TRBV28	TRBJ1-5	NA	few
TGTGCCAGCAGCTTAGCCGCAGTCAACACTGAAGCTTTCTTT	CASSLAAVNTEAFF	14	TRBV11-1	TRBJ1-1	NA	once
TGTGCCAGCAGCGGGTCGGGACTAGTCGGCGAGCAGTACTTC	CASSGSGLVGEQYF	14	TRBV9	TRBJ2-7	TRBD2	few
TGTGCCAGCAGCCCGCAGGGGCCCCGGGCGCAGTATTTT	CASSPQGPRAQYF	13	TRBV14	TRBJ2-3	NA	NA
TGCAGCGGCAGAGGCACCGGGACAGGGGATGAAAAACTGTTTTTT	CSGRGTGTGDEKLFF	15	TRBV29-1	TRBJ1-4	TRBD1	NA
TGTGCCATCAGCTTGGGACAGGGCAAAGAGACCCAGTACTTC	CAISLGQGKETQYF	14	TRBV10-3	TRBJ2-5	TRBD1	NA
TGCGCCAGCAGCCAAACGACAGGGGTGGTCAGAGATACGCAGTATTTT	CASSQTTGVVRDTQYF	16	TRBV4-3	TRBJ2-3	TRBD1	few
TGTGCCAGTAGTTTGGACAGCGGTTCCTACGAGCAGTACTTC	CASSLDSGSYEQYF	14	TRBV19	TRBJ2-7	NA	few
TGTGCCAGCAGCTCACGACAGATGCCGCTCCACGAGCAGTACTTC	CASSSRQMPLHEQYF	15	TRBV7-8	TRBJ2-7	NA	few
TGTGCTAGTGGTTTGGGCGGTACTGTCGGGGAGCTGTTTTTT	CASGLGGTVGELFF	14	TRBV12-5	TRBJ2-2	NA	few
TGTGCCAGCAGCCAGATCGGGGTACTAGCGGGAGGGCATGAGCAGTTCTTC	CASSQIGVLAGGHEQFF	17	TRBV14	TRBJ2-1	TRBD2	few
TGTGCCAGCAGCTTGGCCGTGACTAGCGGCAGTGGTGAGCAGTTCTTC	CASSLAVTSGSGEQFF	16	TRBV5-4	TRBJ2-1	TRBD2	NA
TGTGCCAGCAGCTTAGCGCCCCGTGGCCCCAATGAGCAGTTCTTC	CASSLAPRGPNEQFF	15	TRBV7-9	TRBJ2-1	NA	few
TGTGCCACCAGCAGAGAGTGGCGTAAAGCGGCCGGGGAGCTGTTTTTT	CATSREWRKAAGELFF	16	TRBV15	TRBJ2-2	NA	few
TGCGCCAGCAGCACCGGGACAGGATCCGAAGCTTTCTTT	CASSTGTGSEAFF	13	TRBV5-1	TRBJ1-1	TRBD1	few
TGTGCCAGCAGCTTGTGGACAGGGGACGGCAATGAGCAGTTCTTC	CASSLWTGDGNEQFF	15	TRBV5-8	TRBJ2-1	TRBD1	NA
TGTGCCAGCAGTCACAGCACAGGTGGGACAGATACGCAGTATTTT	CASSHSTGGTDTQYF	15	TRBV6-5	TRBJ2-3	NA	few